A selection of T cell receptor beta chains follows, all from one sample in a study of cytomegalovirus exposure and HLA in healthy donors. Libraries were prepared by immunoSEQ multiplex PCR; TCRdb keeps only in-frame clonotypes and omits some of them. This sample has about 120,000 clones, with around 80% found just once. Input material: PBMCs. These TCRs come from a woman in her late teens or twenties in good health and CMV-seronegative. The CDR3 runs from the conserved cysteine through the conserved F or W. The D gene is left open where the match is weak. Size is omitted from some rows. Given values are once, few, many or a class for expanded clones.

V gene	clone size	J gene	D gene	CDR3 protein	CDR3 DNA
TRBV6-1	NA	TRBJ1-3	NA	CASSAGYSGNTIYF	TGTGCCAGCAGTGCGGGTTACTCTGGAAACACCATATATTTT
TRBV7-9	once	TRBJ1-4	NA	CASSLGRGEKLFF	TGTGCCAGCAGCTTAGGAAGGGGCGAAAAACTGTTTTTT
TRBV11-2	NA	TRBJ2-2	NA	CASSLGHWDTGELFF	TGTGCCAGCAGCCTAGGACATTGGGACACCGGGGAGCTGTTTTTT
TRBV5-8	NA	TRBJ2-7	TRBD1	CASRKQGLEFNEQYF	TGTGCCAGCAGGAAACAGGGGCTCGAGTTTAACGAGCAGTACTTC
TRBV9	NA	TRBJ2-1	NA	CASSVVVGMGYNEQFF	TGTGCCAGCAGCGTAGTGGTCGGGATGGGGTACAATGAGCAGTTCTTC
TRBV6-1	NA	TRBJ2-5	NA	CASEGDQETQYF	TGTGCCAGCGAAGGGGACCAAGAGACCCAGTACTTC
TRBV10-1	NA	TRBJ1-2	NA	CASSERGNYGYTF	TGCGCCAGCAGTGAGCGGGGAAACTATGGCTACACCTTC
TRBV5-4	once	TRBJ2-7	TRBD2	CASSLVFTSGPSYEQYF	TGTGCCAGCAGCTTGGTTTTCACTAGCGGACCCTCCTACGAGCAGTACTTC
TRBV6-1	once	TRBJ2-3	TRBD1	CASNTAGGSTDTQYF	TGTGCCAGCAATACGGCAGGGGGCTCCACAGATACGCAGTATTTT
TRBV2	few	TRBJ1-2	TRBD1	CASSTQGARPGYTF	TGTGCCAGCAGTACTCAGGGGGCTAGGCCTGGCTACACCTTC
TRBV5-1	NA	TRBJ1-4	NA	CASSLWGPGEKLFF	TGCGCCAGCAGCTTGTGGGGGCCTGGAGAAAAACTGTTTTTT
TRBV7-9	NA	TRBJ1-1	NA	CASSFGSTEAFF	TGTGCCAGCAGCTTTGGGAGCACTGAAGCTTTCTTT
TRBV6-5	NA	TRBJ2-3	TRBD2	CASRLAGRTDTQYF	TGTGCCAGCAGGTTAGCGGGAAGGACAGATACGCAGTATTTT
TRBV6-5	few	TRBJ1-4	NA	CASSYLGMANEKLFF	TGTGCCAGCAGTTACCTCGGGATGGCTAATGAAAAACTGTTTTTT
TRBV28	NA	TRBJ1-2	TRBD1	CASSSTGTGVQGYTF	TGTGCCAGCAGTTCCACCGGGACAGGGGTTCAAGGCTACACCTTC
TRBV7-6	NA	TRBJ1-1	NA	CASSSEGEAFF	TGTGCCAGCAGCTCGGAGGGAGAAGCTTTCTTT
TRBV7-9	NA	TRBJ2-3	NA	CASSLTGTDTQYF	TGTGCCAGCAGCTTAACAGGGACAGATACGCAGTATTTT
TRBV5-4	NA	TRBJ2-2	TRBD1	CASSFTGTVSLNTGELFF	TGTGCCAGCAGCTTCACCGGGACAGTTTCCCTGAACACCGGGGAGCTGTTTTTT
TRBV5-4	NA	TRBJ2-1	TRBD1	CASSPDRTRSYNEQFF	TGTGCCAGCAGCCCGGACAGGACCCGCTCCTACAATGAGCAGTTCTTC
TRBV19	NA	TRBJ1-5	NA	CASSRGHRNQPQHF	TGTGCCAGTAGTAGGGGGCATCGCAATCAGCCCCAGCATTTT
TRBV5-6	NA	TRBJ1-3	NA	CASSPTTPRGPGNTIYF	TGTGCCAGCAGCCCCACCACACCCAGGGGTCCTGGAAACACCATATATTTT
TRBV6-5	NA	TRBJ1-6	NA	CASSYEGGSSPLHF	TGTGCCAGCAGTTACGAGGGTGGGAGTTCACCCCTCCACTTT
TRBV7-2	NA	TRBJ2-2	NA	CASSWPNTGELFF	TGTGCCAGCAGCTGGCCGAACACCGGGGAGCTGTTTTTT
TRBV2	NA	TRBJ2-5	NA	CASSEEVTDTQETQYF	TGTGCCAGCAGTGAAGAGGTGACAGATACCCAAGAGACCCAGTACTTC
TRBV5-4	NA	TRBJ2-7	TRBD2	CASSLDLAVAYEQYF	TGTGCCAGCAGCTTGGACCTAGCGGTCGCCTACGAGCAGTACTTC
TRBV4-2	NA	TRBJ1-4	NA	CASSHDSSVENLFF	TGTGCCAGCAGCCACGACTCCTCGGTGGAAAACCTGTTTTTT
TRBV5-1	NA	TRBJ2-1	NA	CASSLVAEDNEQFF	TGCGCCAGCAGCTTGGTGGCGGAAGACAATGAGCAGTTCTTC
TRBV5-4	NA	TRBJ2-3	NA	CASSSDNTDTQYF	TGTGCCAGCAGCTCAGACAACACAGATACGCAGTATTTT
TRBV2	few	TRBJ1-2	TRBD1	CASRAGTVYGYTF	TGTGCCAGCAGGGCCGGGACAGTCTATGGCTACACCTTC
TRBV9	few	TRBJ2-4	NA	CASSVGTPKGNSGQYF	TGTGCCAGCAGCGTAGGGACACCGAAGGGGAATAGTGGTCAGTACTTC
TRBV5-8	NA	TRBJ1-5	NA	CASSLGKREWSNQPQHF	TGTGCCAGCAGCTTGGGAAAACGGGAGTGGAGCAATCAGCCCCAGCATTTT
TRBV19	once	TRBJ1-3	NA	CASKAAGWNTIYF	TGTGCCAGTAAGGCAGCAGGATGGAACACCATATATTTT
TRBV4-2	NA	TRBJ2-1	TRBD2	CASSQGLAGGLDDNEQFF	TGTGCCAGCAGCCAAGGACTAGCGGGGGGGCTAGACGACAATGAGCAGTTCTTC
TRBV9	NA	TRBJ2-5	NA	CASSVGGNQETQYF	TGTGCCAGCAGCGTAGGAGGAAACCAAGAGACCCAGTACTTC
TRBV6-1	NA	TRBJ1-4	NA	CASSSQGSREKLFF	TGTGCCAGCAGCTCACAGGGAAGTCGTGAAAAACTGTTTTTT
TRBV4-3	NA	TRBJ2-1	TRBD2	CASSQGLADYNEQFF	TGCGCCAGCAGCCAGGGACTAGCGGATTACAATGAGCAGTTCTTC
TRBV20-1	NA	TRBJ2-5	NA	CSAPRGKTQYF	TGCAGTGCCCCTCGCGGGAAAACCCAGTACTTC
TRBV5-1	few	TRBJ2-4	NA	CASSPGGRGYIQYF	TGCGCCAGCAGCCCGGGTGGCCGGGGATACATTCAGTACTTC
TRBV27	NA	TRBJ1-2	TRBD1	CASSLSVRQGNYGYTF	TGTGCCAGCAGTTTATCAGTTAGACAGGGCAACTATGGCTACACCTTC
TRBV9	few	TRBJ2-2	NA	CASSVAGGELFF	TGTGCCAGCAGCGTAGCGGGCGGGGAGCTGTTTTTT
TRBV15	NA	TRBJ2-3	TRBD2	CATGSGGATDTQYF	TGTGCCACCGGGAGCGGGGGGGCCACAGATACGCAGTATTTT
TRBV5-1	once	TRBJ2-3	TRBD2	CASSTGLADDQYF	TGCGCCAGCAGCACCGGACTAGCGGACGATCAGTATTTT
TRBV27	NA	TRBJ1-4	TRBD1	CASSPGQGTNEKLFF	TGTGCCAGCAGTCCGGGACAGGGCACTAATGAAAAACTGTTTTTT
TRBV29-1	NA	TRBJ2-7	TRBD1	CSVSTGGSYEQYF	TGCAGCGTTAGCACAGGGGGCTCCTACGAGCAGTACTTC
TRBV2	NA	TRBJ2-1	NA	CASTPIGTNEQFF	TGTGCCAGCACCCCCATCGGGACTAATGAGCAGTTCTTC
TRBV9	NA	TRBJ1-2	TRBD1	CASSVDGTGGIYGYTF	TGTGCCAGCAGCGTAGATGGGACAGGGGGGATCTATGGCTACACCTTC
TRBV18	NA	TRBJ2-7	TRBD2	CASSPTSGRYEQYF	TGTGCCAGCTCACCTACTAGCGGGAGGTACGAGCAGTACTTC
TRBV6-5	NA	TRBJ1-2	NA	CASSYRYTGTNYGYTF	TGTGCCAGCAGTTACCGGTACACAGGTACTAACTATGGCTACACCTTC
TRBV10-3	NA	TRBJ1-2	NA	CAISKAGISYGYTF	TGTGCCATCAGTAAGGCGGGAATCAGCTATGGCTACACCTTC
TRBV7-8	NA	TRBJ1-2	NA	CASSLGGTVYGYTF	TGTGCCAGCAGCTTAGGGGGCACAGTCTATGGCTACACCTTC
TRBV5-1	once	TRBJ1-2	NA	CASSFGITTNYGYTF	TGCGCCAGCAGCTTCGGTATTACGACTAACTATGGCTACACCTTC
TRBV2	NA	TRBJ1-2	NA	CASSERAGPYGYTF	TGTGCCAGCAGTGAAAGGGCAGGGCCGTATGGCTACACCTTC
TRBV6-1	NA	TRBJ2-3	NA	CASSYREWTDTQYF	TGTGCCAGCTCCTACAGGGAGTGGACAGATACGCAGTATTTT
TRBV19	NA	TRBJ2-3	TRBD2	CASSKRGARTDTQYF	TGTGCCAGTAGCAAGCGGGGGGCACGCACAGATACGCAGTATTTT
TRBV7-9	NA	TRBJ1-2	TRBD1	CASSLGRGRVSGYTF	TGTGCCAGCAGCTTAGGTAGGGGGCGCGTGAGTGGCTACACCTTC